Sequencing of this T cell receptor beta chain was carried out in a study of cytomegalovirus exposure and HLA in healthy donors. This clone was detected ten times or more. Both 60 Vbeta primers and 13 Jbeta primers went into the PCR. Generated by immunoSEQ multiplex PCR, the TCRdb table keeps only in-frame clones and is missing some. This sample has 74,000 or so clones, with roughly two thirds found just once. This clonotype was obtained from a woman younger than 45 in good health and CMV-seronegative. The sequencing input was PBMCs.

This chain's CDR3 is CASSLGTSGRGYF. CDR3 DNA sequence: TGTGCCAGCAGCTTAGGGACTAGCGGTCGAGGGTACTTC. The gene calls are TRBV13 and TRBJ2-7, with 9 bases fitting TRBD2. The V gene's germline CDR1 is PRHDT and CDR2 FYEKMQ (reference sequence). With V trimmed by 0 bases and J by 12 bases, 6 bases remained unmatched. This CDR3 is built from 13 residues.